What follows are 30 T cell receptor beta chains derived from one specimen sequenced in a study of OX40 agonist ivuxolimab in advanced cancers. Profiling relied on immunoSEQ multiplex PCR, and the TCRdb table lists in-frame clones only, not all of them. This sample has about 68,000 clones, with 88% found just once. Here the sequenced sample was CD4+ or CD8+ T cells sorted from blood, taken in a trial of the OX40 agonist ivuxolimab. The receptors here all came from an adult with an advanced solid tumor such as melanoma, head and neck, liver or kidney cancer.

J is TRBJ2-5 and V is TRBV7-9, with TRBD2 matching 12 bases. Trimming at V came to 3 bases and at J to 5 bases, leaving 4 bases not matched to a gene. Per germline, CDR1 SEHNR and CDR2 FQNEAQ (reference sequence). The CDR3 is 15 amino acids. CDR3 sequence (DNA): TGTGCCAGCAGCTTGGTACTAGCGGGAGGCGAGACCCAGTACTTC. The encoded protein is CASSLVLAGGETQYF. Full variable domain (outside the CDR3, taken from reference TRBV7-9 and TRBJ2-5): DTGVSQNPRHKITKRGQNVTFRCDPISEHNRLYWYRQTLGQGPEFLTYFQNEAQLEKSRLLSDRFSAERPKGSFSTLEIQRTEQGDSAMYLCASSLVLAGGETQYFGPGTRLLVL.

This chain uses TRBV27 with TRBJ2-7; TRBD1 or TRBD2 may be the D gene (7 bases each). V lost 1 base to trimming and J lost 3 bases, with 19 bases between them. This CDR3 has 17 residues. Germline-derived CDR1 and CDR2 are MNHEY and SMNVEV (reference sequence). The CDR3 is CASSLWARGGGGYEQYF. In nucleotides, the CDR3 is TGTGCCAGCAGTTTATGGGCCAGGGGGGGTGGAGGCTACGAGCAGTACTTC.

This rearrangement joins TRBV28 to TRBJ2-7, with D tentatively TRBD1 (5 bases). CDR3 length equals 12 residues. Germline-derived CDR1 and CDR2 are MDHEN and SYDVKM. V was shortened by 5 bases and J by 3 bases, with 8 bases between the two germline ends. CDR3 protein: CASSQGVYEQYF. DNA of the CDR3: TGTGCCAGCAGTCAAGGGGTCTACGAGCAGTACTTC.

The gene calls are TRBV6-5 and TRBJ2-5, with 12 bases that match TRBD2. From germline, CDR1 is MNHEY and CDR2 SVGAGI. V dropped 2 bases and J dropped 2; count of bases not matched to a gene: 3. The CDR3 sequence is 16 residues long. The CDR3 sequence is CASSYPGTSGQETQYF. For the CDR3, the DNA is TGTGCCAGCAGTTACCCCGGGACTAGCGGGCAAGAGACCCAGTACTTC.

The chain has TRBV7-2 and TRBJ2-3, with D perhaps TRBD1 (5 bases). CDR1 SGHTA and CDR2 FQGNSA come from the germline V gene. The CDR3 extends over 14 amino acids. The ends were cut back, 2 bases at V and 6 bases at J, with 12 bases in the middle. CDR3 region: CASSLRTQRDTQYF. CDR3 coding DNA: TGTGCCAGCAGCTTACGGACACAACGTGATACGCAGTATTTT. The variable domain in full, with the rest retrieved from reference TRBV7-2 and TRBJ2-3, is GAGVSQSPSNKVTEKGKDVELRCDPISGHTALYWYRQSLGQGLEFLIYFQGNSAPDKSGLPSDRFSAERTGGSVSTLTIQRTQQEDSAVYLCASSLRTQRDTQYFGPGTRLTVL.

The CDR3 nucleotides are TGTGCCAGCAGTACAGGGTTCTATGGCTACACCTTC. It translates to CASSTGFYGYTF. The chain employs TRBV28 and TRBJ1-2; D perhaps matches TRBD1 (6 bases). Germline V gene data show CDR1 as MDHEN and CDR2 as SYDVKM. The CDR3 has 12 residues. Trimming pared 5 bases from V and 4 bases from J, leaving 8 bases between.

This chain joins TRBV7-9 and TRBJ1-1, with 7 bases fitting TRBD1. Per the germline V gene, CDR1 is SEHNR and CDR2 is FQNEAQ (reference sequence). J lost 7 bases, V lost 2 bases, and 7 bases had no gene match. CDR3 length: 14 residues. The CDR3 DNA is TGTGCCAGCAGCTTAAACAGGGGTGTCGGTGAAGCTTTCTTT. Residues: CASSLNRGVGEAFF.

This sequence joins TRBV6-5 and TRBJ2-3, with 7 bases lining up with TRBD1. The CDR3 runs to 13 residues. The germline V gene encodes CDR1 MNHEY and CDR2 SVGAGI. Trimming at V came to 4 bases and at J to 3 bases, leaving 1 base not matched to a gene. DNA for the CDR3: TGTGCCAGCAGTTGGGACAGTACAGATACGCAGTATTTT. Translating gives CASSWDSTDTQYF.

J is TRBJ2-5 and V is TRBV10-2, with 12 bases that match TRBD1. This CDR3 region has 15 residues. Trimming cost V 7 bases and J 5 bases; bases outside gene matches: 8. CDR1 and CDR2 from the germline V gene are WSHSY and SAAADI. The chain's CDR3 is CASIGTGGLTETQYF. In nucleotides, the CDR3 is TGCGCCAGCATTGGGACAGGGGGCTTGACGGAGACCCAGTACTTC.

The CDR3 loop reads CASSLVFTSLGDEQFF. The CDR3 region has the DNA TGTGCCAGCAGCCTAGTGTTTACAAGTTTGGGCGATGAGCAGTTCTTC. This chain connects TRBV7-3 to TRBJ2-1; no firm D call. V lost 5 bases, J lost 8 bases, and 22 bases lay in between. The CDR3 has 16 residues. Germline-derived CDR1 and CDR2 are SGHTA and FQGTGA.

V and J are TRBV4-2 and TRBJ2-3; weak D call: TRBD2 (6 bases). With 4 bases removed from V and 2 bases from J, the gap between germline ends came to 16 bases. Germline V lookup: CDR1 LGHNA, CDR2 YNFKEQ. The CDR3 is 16 residues long. CDR3 nucleotide sequence: TGTGCCAGCAGCCCCGGGGAGGCTCACCCCACAGATACGCAGTATTTT. Its protein product is CASSPGEAHPTDTQYF.

The rearrangement joins TRBV2 to TRBJ2-5; TRBD1 might be the D (6 bases). The CDR3 runs to 14 residues. The germline V gene has CDR1 SNHLY and CDR2 FYNNEI. Trimming pared 3 bases from V and 6 bases from J, leaving 14 bases between. CDR3 in amino acids: CASSENRAGQTQYF. In DNA, the CDR3 is TGTGCCAGCAGTGAGAACAGGGCCGGGCAGACCCAGTACTTC.

The chain uses TRBV6-5 and TRBJ2-3; 8 bases map to TRBD1. The CDR3 is 14 residues long. Germline CDR1 reads MNHEY; CDR2 reads SVGAGI. V was clipped by 10 bases and J by 1 base; unmatched bases: 7. CDR3 in amino acids: CATLSTGGTDTQYF. The DNA for the CDR3 is TGTGCCACCCTATCGACAGGGGGCACAGATACGCAGTATTTT.

This chain connects TRBV7-9 to TRBJ1-5; 7 bases agree with TRBD1. The length of the CDR3 is 13 residues. V was clipped by 3 bases and J by 7 bases; unmatched bases: 3. Germline CDR1 and CDR2: SEHNR and FQNEAQ (reference sequence). The CDR3 sequence: CASSFEGAQPQHF. The CDR3 coding sequence is TGTGCCAGCAGCTTCGAGGGGGCCCAGCCCCAGCATTTT.

The chain carries TRBV10-1 and TRBJ2-7, with TRBD2 matching 7 bases. Per germline, CDR1 WNHNN and CDR2 SYGVQD (reference sequence). V was clipped by 4 bases and J by 5 bases; unmatched bases: 8. The CDR3 has 14 residues. The CDR3, as DNA: TGCGCCAGCAGTGGGAGGGAGGGCAAGAACGAGCAGTACTTC. Translating gives CASSGREGKNEQYF.

The genes are TRBV4-2 and TRBJ2-1; 12 bases match TRBD2. Per the germline V gene, CDR1 is LGHNA and CDR2 is YNFKEQ. This CDR3 is 16 amino acids long. V gave up 3 bases and J gave up 4 bases; unmatched junction bases: 4. The CDR3 region has the DNA TGTGCCAGCAGCCACGAAACTAGCGGGAGGTACAATGAGCAGTTCTTC. It encodes CASSHETSGRYNEQFF.

A single count supports this clone. The chain recombines TRBV7-2 with TRBJ2-1; D may be TRBD1 (5 bases). From germline, CDR1 is SGHTA and CDR2 FQGNSA. The CDR3 is 15 amino acids. V gave up 4 bases and J gave up 6 bases, with 16 bases separating them. CDR3 region: CASSSQGRSGNEQFF. In DNA, the CDR3 is TGTGCCAGCAGCTCGCAGGGCCGCTCGGGCAATGAGCAGTTCTTC.

The V and J genes are TRBV19 and TRBJ2-1, with D possibly matching TRBD2 (5 bases). This CDR3 is built from 14 residues. The V end lost 3 bases, the J end lost 3 bases, and 9 bases lay between the germline ends. Germline assignment: CDR1 LNHDA and CDR2 SQIVND (reference sequence). The CDR3 nucleotides are TGTGCCAGTAGTATTGGACTCCACTACAATGAGCAGTTCTTC. Its protein is CASSIGLHYNEQFF.

The gene calls are TRBV28 and TRBJ2-5, with D possibly called TRBD1 or TRBD2 (6 bases each). Germline loops: CDR1 MDHEN, CDR2 SYDVKM. V shed 6 bases and J shed 2 bases, with 16 bases lying between them. This CDR3 has 15 amino acids. The CDR3 region has the DNA TGTGCCAGCAGCCCTCGGGGGCACCTTCAAGAGACCCAGTACTTC. Its protein is CASSPRGHLQETQYF.

The rearrangement joins TRBV28 to TRBJ1-2, with D possibly TRBD1 on 5 matching bases. The V gene's germline CDR1 is MDHEN and CDR2 SYDVKM. V was cut by 6 bases and J by 8 bases, with 16 bases left in between. The length of the CDR3 is 13 residues. CDR3 in DNA: TGTGCCAGCAGGCCCGGGGGGGGTTTCGGCTACACCTTC. This gives the protein CASRPGGGFGYTF.

This chain uses TRBV27 with TRBJ2-4; 8 positions match TRBD1. CDR3 length: 15 residues. The V and J ends lost 5 bases and 9 bases, in that order; junction bases with no gene match: 12. Germline V gives CDR1 MNHEY, CDR2 SMNVEV (reference sequence). This chain's CDR3 is CASSPTGTGHRIQYF. The CDR3 bases are TGTGCCAGCAGTCCAACCGGGACAGGACACCGCATTCAGTACTTC.

The CDR3: CASSMTGGAVDTQYF. The CDR3 DNA sequence: TGTGCCAGCAGCATGACAGGGGGCGCTGTCGATACGCAGTATTTT. The V gene is TRBV7-9, the J gene TRBJ2-3; 10 bases agree with TRBD1. Germline-derived CDR1 and CDR2 are SEHNR and FQNEAQ (reference sequence). With 5 bases clipped from V and 6 bases from J, the junction kept 8 bases outside the gene matches. The CDR3 spans 15 residues.

The chain joins TRBV6-5 to TRBJ2-7, with 10 bases aligning to TRBD1. CDR1 and CDR2 from the germline V gene are MNHEY and SVGAGI. V shed 5 bases and J 0 bases; nucleotides not matched to a gene: 4. The CDR3 has 15 amino acids. CDR3 in DNA: TGTGCCAGCAGTCGTCGGGACAGGGGCTCCTACGAGCAGTACTTC. This gives the protein CASSRRDRGSYEQYF.

The chain links TRBV30 to TRBJ1-1; no clear D. CDR3 length: 13 amino acids. Germline V gives CDR1 GTSNPN, CDR2 SVGIG (reference sequence). V shed 2 bases and J shed 1 base, with 8 bases lying between them. In DNA, the CDR3 is TGTGCCTGGAGTCGTACGGCGAACACTGAAGCTTTCTTT. It is translated as CAWSRTANTEAFF.

V usage is TRBV25-1 and J usage is TRBJ1-2; D not certain. Germline CDR1 is MGHDK and CDR2 is SYGVNS. The CDR3 covers 17 residues. V lost 1 base to trimming and J lost 3 bases, with 18 bases between them. This CDR3 is CASSECWIRSRDYGYTF. The CDR3 nucleotides read TGTGCCAGCAGTGAATGTTGGATCCGAAGTCGGGACTATGGCTACACCTTC.

The chain links TRBV28 to TRBJ1-3, with 7 bases fitting TRBD1. With 6 bases clipped from V and 2 bases from J, the junction kept 4 bases outside the gene matches. Germline lookup yields CDR1 MDHEN and CDR2 SYDVKM. This CDR3 spans 14 amino acids. This CDR3 reads CASRPGGAGNTIYF. The CDR3, as DNA: TGTGCCAGCAGACCAGGGGGTGCTGGAAACACCATATATTTT.

This clone has just one count. The J gene is TRBJ1-1, the V gene TRBV4-2; D may be TRBD1 (6 bases). Germline values: CDR1 LGHNA, CDR2 YNFKEQ. Trimming took 5 bases from V and 4 from J, leaving 11 bases between them. The CDR3 is 13 amino acids. The CDR3 here is CASSANRVTEAFF. The DNA for the CDR3 is TGTGCCAGCAGCGCCAACAGGGTCACTGAAGCTTTCTTT.

The chain combines TRBV19 with TRBJ1-2; D perhaps matches TRBD1 (5 bases). The CDR3 is 17 residues long. Germline-derived CDR1 and CDR2 are LNHDA and SQIVND (reference sequence). V lost 2 bases and J 0 bases, leaving 16 bases between the germline ends. The CDR3 spells CASSIPPRGKTNYGYTF. The CDR3 nucleotides read TGTGCCAGTAGTATACCCCCCCGGGGGAAGACTAACTATGGCTACACCTTC.

The rearrangement links TRBV28 to TRBJ2-7; TRBD1 might be the D (5 bases). With 8 bases removed from V and 1 base from J, the gap between germline ends came to 12 bases. Germline loops: CDR1 MDHEN, CDR2 SYDVKM. The CDR3 contains 13 residues. The CDR3 DNA sequence: TGTGCCAGCCGACAGCCGAATTCCTACGAGCAGTACTTC. It translates to CASRQPNSYEQYF.

The chain employs TRBV5-1 and TRBJ2-1; tentative D call: TRBD2 (6 bases). Germline values: CDR1 SGHRS, CDR2 YFSETQ. Between the trimmed V and J ends, which lost 3 bases and 6 bases, there was a span of 16 bases. CDR3 size: 15 residues. The CDR3, as DNA: TGCGCCAGCAGCTGGGACTGGAGGGGCTCCAATGAGCAGTTCTTC. Protein product: CASSWDWRGSNEQFF.